These T cell receptor beta chains were read from a single sample in a study of identical twins. TCRdb ran MiXCR on the 5' RACE reads and lists one entry per CDR3 protein. Of 400,000 to 550,000 distinct CDR3 sequences in the sample, more than 13% were seen once. This sample also appeared in a second study, on yellow fever vaccine responses in identical twins.

What was sequenced was CD4+ T cells sorted from blood. The receptors shown here come from a woman in her late teens or twenties in good health. The CDR3 runs from the conserved cysteine through the conserved F or W.

V: TRBV7-2
J: TRBJ2-7
CDR3: CASSLSIAGGLSEQYF

V: TRBV20-1
J: TRBJ2-1
CDR3: CSASRLAGSNEQFF

V: TRBV27
J: TRBJ2-4
CDR3: CASSPRPGQGIDIQYF

V: TRBV3-1
J: TRBJ2-4
CDR3: CASSPPGLAGGIQYF

V: TRBV4-1
J: TRBJ2-3
CDR3: CASSQESLAPHTDTQYF

V: TRBV2
J: TRBJ2-7
CDR3: CASSDDRKMGIEKQYF

V: TRBV4-3
J: TRBJ2-1
CDR3: CASSPGQSPEDEQFF

V: TRBV6-1
J: TRBJ2-2
CDR3: CASSANANTGELFF

V: TRBV12-3/TRBV12-4
J: TRBJ1-1
CDR3: CASSLVGGRGTEAFF

V: TRBV7-9
J: TRBJ2-7
CDR3: CASSYQGDSYEQYF

V: TRBV6-1
J: TRBJ2-3
CDR3: CASRDRTLYTDTQYF

V: TRBV7-9
J: TRBJ1-5
CDR3: CASQDGNQPQHF

V: TRBV11-2
J: TRBJ2-1
CDR3: CASSFRKPAGYPYNEQFF

V: TRBV6-2/TRBV6-3
J: TRBJ2-2
CDR3: CASSYFGEPGELFF

V: TRBV5-1
J: TRBJ2-7
CDR3: CASSLGGAGRDEQYF

V: TRBV28
J: TRBJ2-1
CDR3: CASSFSLSYNEQFF

V: TRBV5-1
J: TRBJ1-2
CDR3: CASSLGLLLEDYTF

V: TRBV4-3
J: TRBJ2-7
CDR3: CASSQDSGTGTYEQYF

V: TRBV7-3
J: TRBJ2-5
CDR3: CASSLTPETQYF

V: TRBV5-6
J: TRBJ2-7
CDR3: CASSLTSRGPYEQYF

V: TRBV4-3
J: TRBJ2-1
CDR3: CASSQEIQGGYNEQFF

V: TRBV5-1
J: TRBJ2-1
CDR3: CASSLMVGEQFF

V: TRBV19
J: TRBJ2-4
CDR3: CASRGLAGSIQYF

V: TRBV2
J: TRBJ2-3
CDR3: CASRLARFRSTDTQYF

V: TRBV7-9
J: TRBJ2-1
CDR3: CASSQGQINYNEQFF

V: TRBV9
J: TRBJ2-5
CDR3: CASSPRSPFQETQYF

V: TRBV6-1
J: TRBJ2-5
CDR3: CASSGWTVQETQYF

V: TRBV5-1
J: TRBJ1-3
CDR3: CASSLEGGVGNTIYF

V: TRBV12-3/TRBV12-4
J: TRBJ2-2
CDR3: CASRLGGQNTGELFF

V: TRBV7-2
J: TRBJ2-2
CDR3: CASSLVQREISTGELFF

V: TRBV7-3
J: TRBJ2-5
CDR3: CASSPSSSSLKETQYF

V: TRBV6-5
J: TRBJ1-1
CDR3: CASSYSSWGGTEAFF

V: TRBV4-3
J: TRBJ2-3
CDR3: CASSQRGSGRTDTQYF

V: TRBV12-3/TRBV12-4
J: TRBJ2-7
CDR3: CASSPGQGAFRSYEQYF

V: TRBV29-1
J: TRBJ2-5
CDR3: CSVDVVGVETQYF

V: TRBV20-1
J: TRBJ2-1
CDR3: CSARDLAGGPVGEQFF

V: TRBV27
J: TRBJ2-2
CDR3: CASSPLGRGKTGELFF

V: TRBV12-3/TRBV12-4
J: TRBJ2-5
CDR3: CASNRVGRFQETQYF

V: TRBV4-3
J: TRBJ2-3
CDR3: CASSQEAASGRGNTQYF

V: TRBV4-2
J: TRBJ1-2
CDR3: CASSQVGTGVFYGYTF

V: TRBV20-1
J: TRBJ2-3
CDR3: CSARDRQADTQYF

V: TRBV7-9
J: TRBJ1-1
CDR3: CASSLTVGAEAFF

V: TRBV3-1
J: TRBJ2-7
CDR3: CASSPRGETYEQYF

V: TRBV19
J: TRBJ2-5
CDR3: CASSRANLQETQYF

V: TRBV20-1
J: TRBJ1-1
CDR3: CSASEGNTEAFF

V: TRBV20-1
J: TRBJ2-7
CDR3: CSARDQLALAHEQYF

V: TRBV10-3
J: TRBJ2-5
CDR3: CAISPAGTGETQYF

V: TRBV6-5
J: TRBJ2-3
CDR3: CASSYLASGGTDTQYF

V: TRBV11-1
J: TRBJ2-2
CDR3: CASIHKISGGPTGELFF

V: TRBV20-1
J: TRBJ2-7
CDR3: CSANGLAGGLYEQYF

V: TRBV6-5
J: TRBJ2-1
CDR3: CASSQLGARGNEQFF

V: TRBV11-3
J: TRBJ2-5
CDR3: CASSLQTPTGTPSQYF

V: TRBV20-1
J: TRBJ2-5
CDR3: CSALVAGHSGETQYF

V: TRBV20-1
J: TRBJ2-7
CDR3: CSASLVAYEQYF

V: TRBV6-2/TRBV6-3
J: TRBJ1-5
CDR3: CASGNRGNQPQHF

V: TRBV4-1
J: TRBJ2-7
CDR3: CASSQPGQGAYEQYF

V: TRBV18
J: TRBJ2-1
CDR3: CASSPDSNEQFF

V: TRBV7-2
J: TRBJ2-7
CDR3: CASSVVGTSYEQYF

V: TRBV20-1
J: TRBJ2-1
CDR3: CSARGLAGPLGNEQFF

V: TRBV15
J: TRBJ2-1
CDR3: CATSGRANGLNEQFF